The rows below give T cell receptor beta chains drawn from one sample of a study of vaccination and CD4 T cells after COVID-19. These receptors lack a known antigen. Each CDR3 protein is one row after TCRdb ran MiXCR on the PCR reads. The sample gives over 11,000 distinct CDR3 sequences, approximately 60% of which show up once; over 12% is in the top ten. Sequencing was carried out using CD4+ T cells from blood, cultured in vitro. These receptors all stem from a human donor who had recovered from COVID-19. CDR3s include the opening cysteine and the closing phenylalanine or tryptophan. Fields, in order: J gene, clone size, V gene, D gene, CDR3 DNA, CDR3 protein. D genes are given only for firm matches. The listing skips clone size in some rows; elsewhere it reads once, few, many or a size class.

TRBJ1-6 | . | TRBV20-1 | . | TGCAGTGCTATGAGTGGGAACGGAGTAAATTCACCCCTCCACTTT | CSAMSGNGVNSPLHF
TRBJ2-2 | . | TRBV28 | . | TGTGCCAGCAGCTTCACCGGGAGTAGAAACGGGGAGCTGTTTTTT | CASSFTGSRNGELFF
TRBJ2-1 | . | TRBV21-1 | . | TGTGCCAGCAAGACCGGTGGTCTGTTCTTC | CASKTGGLFF
TRBJ2-5 | . | TRBV28 | . | TGTGCCAGCAGTCTGATGACAGGTGGGGATCGGACCCAGTACTTC | CASSLMTGGDRTQYF
TRBJ1-5 | few | TRBV5-1 | . | TGCGCCAGCAGGAGGGGGGCTAATCAGCCCCAGCATTTT | CASRRGANQPQHF
TRBJ2-5 | . | TRBV20-1 | . | TGCAGTGCTAGAGATCCTACAGGAGCCCCCGAAGAGACCCAGTACTTC | CSARDPTGAPEETQYF
TRBJ1-3 | . | TRBV6-1 | TRBD1 | TGTGCCAGCTCCCAAGGACAGGGAGGAAACACCATATATTTT | CASSQGQGGNTIYF
TRBJ2-3 | . | TRBV4-1 | TRBD2 | TGCGCCAGCAGCCAAGACGGTAGCGGGAGAACAGATACGCAGTATTTT | CASSQDGSGRTDTQYF
TRBJ2-7 | few | TRBV28 | TRBD1 | TGTGCCAGCAGTCGGGCCCCCGGGACAGGATCCTACGAGCAGTACTTC | CASSRAPGTGSYEQYF
TRBJ2-1 | once | TRBV5-4 | TRBD2 | TGTGCCAGCAGCTTTCTAGCGGATAACAATGAGCAGTTCTTC | CASSFLADNNEQFF
TRBJ2-5 | few | TRBV24-1 | TRBD1 | TGTGCCACCAGTCCCGGGACAGGGAAAGAAGAGACCCAGTACTTC | CATSPGTGKEETQYF
TRBJ2-7 | . | TRBV7-2 | . | TGTGCCAGCAGCCCCCGGCGGGGCCGAACCTACGAGCAGTACTTC | CASSPRRGRTYEQYF
TRBJ1-6 | . | TRBV7-9 | TRBD1 | TGTGCCAGCAGACATACAGGGGATTCACCCCTCCACTTT | CASRHTGDSPLHF
TRBJ2-7 | . | TRBV21-1 | . | TGTGCCAGCAGCAACTATAATCAGGGGCGAATCCGTACTTACGACTACGAGCAGTACTTC | CASSNYNQGRIRTYDYEQYF
TRBJ1-1 | . | TRBV30 | . | TGTGCCTGGAACCAGGGATTAATGAACACTGAAGCTTTCTTT | CAWNQGLMNTEAFF
TRBJ2-2 | once | TRBV6-2/TRBV6-3 | . | TGTGCCAGCAGTTACCGGGCTACGAAGCTGTTTTTT | CASSYRATKLFF
TRBJ1-1 | . | TRBV18 | TRBD1 | TGTGCCAGCTCACTGACGACAGGGGCGAACACTGAAGCTTTCTTT | CASSLTTGANTEAFF
TRBJ1-4 | . | TRBV7-3 | . | TGTGCCAGCAGCTTCCCTCTTCAGGGGACAACTAATGAAAAACTGTTTTTT | CASSFPLQGTTNEKLFF
TRBJ2-3 | . | TRBV21-1 | . | TGTGCCAGCAGCAAGTCTCTGGGACTCCCCACAGATACGCAGTATTTT | CASSKSLGLPTDTQYF
TRBJ2-7 | . | TRBV6-5 | TRBD2 | TGTGCCAGCAGTTATAGCGGGGGAACCTACGAGCAGTACTTC | CASSYSGGTYEQYF
TRBJ2-1 | . | TRBV6-4 | TRBD2 | TGTGCCAGCAGTGACTCAGGGACTAGCTCAGATGAGCAGTTCTTC | CASSDSGTSSDEQFF
TRBJ1-5 | few | TRBV4-2 | . | TGTGCCAGCAGCCCCCGAAGTCCCGGGGGTCAGCCCCAGCATTTT | CASSPRSPGGQPQHF
TRBJ1-2 | few | TRBV28 | TRBD1 | TGTGCCAGCAGTCCGGGGACAGGAAGACGGTATGGCTACACCTTC | CASSPGTGRRYGYTF
TRBJ1-1 | . | TRBV7-8 | TRBD1 | TGTGCCAGCAGCCGTTCCAGGGGGCTCCAACGGAACACTGAAGCTTTCTTT | CASSRSRGLQRNTEAFF
TRBJ1-2 | few | TRBV20-1 | . | TGCAGTGCTAGAGATAAAGGACGGAGCGGGCAGGGCTACACCTTC | CSARDKGRSGQGYTF
TRBJ2-5 | few | TRBV12-3/TRBV12-4 | TRBD1 | TGTGCCAGCAGTTTAGGCCGGGACAGGGCTCAAGAGACCCAGTACTTC | CASSLGRDRAQETQYF
TRBJ1-5 | few | TRBV7-8 | TRBD1 | TGTGCCAGCAGCTATGGACAGGGGCTGCCCCAGCATTTT | CASSYGQGLPQHF
TRBJ1-1 | . | TRBV7-6 | . | TGTGCCAGCAGCTTAGAACCGGGACTGACGAACACTGAAGCTTTCTTT | CASSLEPGLTNTEAFF
TRBJ2-7 | once | TRBV6-1 | . | TGTGCCAGCAGTCAACAAGGTTTCCACGAGCAGTACTTC | CASSQQGFHEQYF
TRBJ2-5 | hyperexpanded | TRBV10-3 | TRBD2 | TGTGCCATCAGCGTCGGGACTATGGGGACTAGCGGGAAAGAGACCCAGTACTTC | CAISVGTMGTSGKETQYF
TRBJ1-6 | . | TRBV15 | . | TGTGCCACCAGCAGAGAGGGGTATTCACCCCTCCACTTT | CATSREGYSPLHF
TRBJ2-3 | . | TRBV20-1 | . | TGCAGTGCTAGAGTGGGAGCAAACACAGATACGCAGTATTTT | CSARVGANTDTQYF
TRBJ1-1 | . | TRBV19 | . | TGTGCCAGTAGTATCCTTAGGGGCGGCGGAGATGAAGCTTTCTTT | CASSILRGGGDEAFF
TRBJ1-5 | . | TRBV2 | . | TGTGCCAGCACTCCGCCGGGAAAACAGCCCCAGCATTTT | CASTPPGKQPQHF
TRBJ2-7 | . | TRBV12-3/TRBV12-4 | TRBD1 | TGTGCCAGCAGTTTGACAGGGACCAGGCACGAGCAGTACTTC | CASSLTGTRHEQYF
TRBJ2-5 | . | TRBV2 | . | TGTGCCAGCAGCTTAGGGGTTGGGACACAAGAGACCCAGTACTTC | CASSLGVGTQETQYF
TRBJ2-3 | . | TRBV19 | . | TGTGCCAGTAGTAAATTTAATCCGGATACGCAGTATTTT | CASSKFNPDTQYF
TRBJ2-3 | . | TRBV10-3 | . | TGTGCCATCAGTGGGCCTAGCACAGATACGCAGTATTTT | CAISGPSTDTQYF
TRBJ2-2 | . | TRBV27 | TRBD2 | TGTGCCAGCACCAGGGGTAGGACTAGCGGAGCGGGGCACACCGGGGAGCTGTTTTTT | CASTRGRTSGAGHTGELFF
TRBJ2-3 | . | TRBV6-1 | TRBD1 | TGTGCCAGCGGGACAGGGACGGATACGCAGTATTTT | CASGTGTDTQYF
TRBJ2-5 | . | TRBV20-1 | . | TGCAGTGGCGGGCCCGATTCAGAAGAGACCCAGTACTTC | CSGGPDSEETQYF
TRBJ1-5 | few | TRBV20-1 | . | TGCAGTGCTAGAATTCCTGGAGGGGCCAATCAGCCCCAGCATTTT | CSARIPGGANQPQHF
TRBJ2-5 | . | TRBV2 | TRBD1 | TGTGCCAGCAGTGGGCGGGACAGGGGAGAGACCCAGTACTTC | CASSGRDRGETQYF
TRBJ2-2 | . | TRBV6-2/TRBV6-3 | TRBD1 | TGTGCCAGCAGAACCCGAATCAGGACAGGGAACACCGGGGAGCTGTTTTTT | CASRTRIRTGNTGELFF
TRBJ2-5 | few | TRBV27 | . | TGTGCCAGCAGTTCGTGGACAAACAAGGAGACCCAGTACTTC | CASSSWTNKETQYF
TRBJ1-3 | . | TRBV20-1 | . | TGCAGTGCTAGAGATGTCAGGGGTTCTGGAAACACCATATATTTT | CSARDVRGSGNTIYF
TRBJ2-2 | . | TRBV9 | . | TGTGCCAGCAGCGTAGCTTCGTTTGCCGGGAGGAACACCGGGGAGCTGTTTTTT | CASSVASFAGRNTGELFF
TRBJ2-7 | . | TRBV19 | TRBD2 | TGTGCCAGTAGGACTAGCGGGAGTTCATACGAGCAGTACTTC | CASRTSGSSYEQYF
TRBJ1-6 | few | TRBV11-2 | TRBD1 | TGTGCCAGCAGCTTAGAATCGCGACAGGGTTATTCACCCCTCCACTTT | CASSLESRQGYSPLHF
TRBJ1-1 | once | TRBV7-8 | . | TGTGCCAGCAGCTTATACAGCGGTTCTGAAGCTTTCTTT | CASSLYSGSEAFF
TRBJ2-5 | . | TRBV20-1 | . | TGCAGTGCTAGGCCCCCAGGGAAAGAGACCCAGTACTTC | CSARPPGKETQYF
TRBJ2-3 | . | TRBV12-3/TRBV12-4 | TRBD1 | TGTGCCAGCAGTACACACACAGGGGAAGATACGCAGTATTTT | CASSTHTGEDTQYF
TRBJ2-2 | . | TRBV20-1 | TRBD2 | TGCAGTGCTAGGGGCCTAGCGGGAGTGTTGGACACCGGGGAGCTGTTTTTT | CSARGLAGVLDTGELFF
TRBJ2-3 | . | TRBV2 | TRBD1 | TGTGCCAGCACTGAGGACAGGGGGTCGGCAGATACGCAGTATTTT | CASTEDRGSADTQYF